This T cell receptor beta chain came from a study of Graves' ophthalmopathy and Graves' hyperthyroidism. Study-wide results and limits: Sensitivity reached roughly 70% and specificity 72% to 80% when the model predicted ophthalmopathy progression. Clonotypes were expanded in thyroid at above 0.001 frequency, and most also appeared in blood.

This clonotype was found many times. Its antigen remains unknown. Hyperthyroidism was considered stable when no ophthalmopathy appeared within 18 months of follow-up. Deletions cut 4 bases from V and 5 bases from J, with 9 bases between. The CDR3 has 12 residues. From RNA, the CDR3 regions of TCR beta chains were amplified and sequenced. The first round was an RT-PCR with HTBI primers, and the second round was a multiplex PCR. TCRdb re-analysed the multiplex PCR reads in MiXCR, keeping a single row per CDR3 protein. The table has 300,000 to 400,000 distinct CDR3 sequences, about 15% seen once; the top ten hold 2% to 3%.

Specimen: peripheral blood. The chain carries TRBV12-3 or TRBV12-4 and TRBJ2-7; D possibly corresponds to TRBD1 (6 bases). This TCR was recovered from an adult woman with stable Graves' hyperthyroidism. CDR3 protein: CASSYREHEQYF. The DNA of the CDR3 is TGTGCCAGCAGTTACAGGGAACACGAGCAGTACTTC.